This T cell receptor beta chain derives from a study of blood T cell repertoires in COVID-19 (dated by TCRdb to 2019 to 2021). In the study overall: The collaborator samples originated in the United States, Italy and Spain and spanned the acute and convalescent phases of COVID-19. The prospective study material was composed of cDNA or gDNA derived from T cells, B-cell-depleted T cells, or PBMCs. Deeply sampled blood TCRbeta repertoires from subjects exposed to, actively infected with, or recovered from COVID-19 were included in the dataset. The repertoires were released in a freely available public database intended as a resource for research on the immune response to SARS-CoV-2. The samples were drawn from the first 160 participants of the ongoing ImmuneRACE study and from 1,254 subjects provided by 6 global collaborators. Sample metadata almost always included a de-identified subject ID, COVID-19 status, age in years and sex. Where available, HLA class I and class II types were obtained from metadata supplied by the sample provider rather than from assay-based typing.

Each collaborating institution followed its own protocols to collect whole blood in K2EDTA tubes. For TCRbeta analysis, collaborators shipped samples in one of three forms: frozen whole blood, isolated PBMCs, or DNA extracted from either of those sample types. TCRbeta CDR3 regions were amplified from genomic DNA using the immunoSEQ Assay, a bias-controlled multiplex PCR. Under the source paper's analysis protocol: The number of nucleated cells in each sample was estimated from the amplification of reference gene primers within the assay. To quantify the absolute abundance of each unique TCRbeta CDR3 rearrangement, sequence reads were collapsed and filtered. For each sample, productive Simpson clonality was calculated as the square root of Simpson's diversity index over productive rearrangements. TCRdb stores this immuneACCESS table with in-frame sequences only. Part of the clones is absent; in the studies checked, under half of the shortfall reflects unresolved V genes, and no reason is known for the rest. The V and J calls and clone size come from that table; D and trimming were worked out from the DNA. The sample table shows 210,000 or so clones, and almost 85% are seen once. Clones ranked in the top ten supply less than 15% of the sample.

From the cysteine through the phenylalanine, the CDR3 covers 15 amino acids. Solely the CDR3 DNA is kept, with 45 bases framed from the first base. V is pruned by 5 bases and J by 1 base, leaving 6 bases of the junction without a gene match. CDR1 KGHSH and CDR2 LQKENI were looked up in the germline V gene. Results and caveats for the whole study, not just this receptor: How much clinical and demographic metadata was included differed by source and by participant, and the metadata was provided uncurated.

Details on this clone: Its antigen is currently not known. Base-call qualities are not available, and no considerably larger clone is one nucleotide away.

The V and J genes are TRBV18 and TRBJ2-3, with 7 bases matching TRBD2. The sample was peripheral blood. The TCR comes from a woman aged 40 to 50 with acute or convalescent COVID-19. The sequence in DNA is TGTGCCAGCTCAGCCGGACTAGTCGGCACAGATACGCAGTATTTT. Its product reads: CASSAGLVGTDTQYF.